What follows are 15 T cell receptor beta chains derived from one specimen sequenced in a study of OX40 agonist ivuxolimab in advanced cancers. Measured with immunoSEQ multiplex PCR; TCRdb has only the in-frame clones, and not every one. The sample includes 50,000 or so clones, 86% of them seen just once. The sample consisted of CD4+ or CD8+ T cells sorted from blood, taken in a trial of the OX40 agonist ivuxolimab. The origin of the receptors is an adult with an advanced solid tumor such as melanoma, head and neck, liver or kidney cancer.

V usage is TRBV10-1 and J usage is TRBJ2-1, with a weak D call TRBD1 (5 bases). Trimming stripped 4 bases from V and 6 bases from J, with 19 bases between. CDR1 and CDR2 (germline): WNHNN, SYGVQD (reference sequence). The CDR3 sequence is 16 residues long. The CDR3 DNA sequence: TGCGCCAGCAGTGGTGAGGACACGGTCACTTCCAATGAGCAGTTCTTC. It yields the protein CASSGEDTVTSNEQFF.

The CDR3 protein is CASSMRQFTDTQYF. In DNA, the CDR3 is TGTGCCAGTAGTATGAGACAGTTCACAGATACGCAGTATTTT. The gene calls are TRBV19 and TRBJ2-3; possible D gene TRBD1, 5 bases. The CDR3 is 14 amino acids. V lost 3 bases, J lost 2 bases, and 9 bases lay in between. CDR1 is LNHDA and CDR2 is SQIVND in the germline V gene (reference sequence).

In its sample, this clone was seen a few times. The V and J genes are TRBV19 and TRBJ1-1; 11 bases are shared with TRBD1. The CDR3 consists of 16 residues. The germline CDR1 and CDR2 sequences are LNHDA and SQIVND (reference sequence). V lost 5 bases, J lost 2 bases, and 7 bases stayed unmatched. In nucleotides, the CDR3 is TGTGCCAGTAGTCCTCTGGACAGGGGGCTTAACACTGAAGCTTTCTTT. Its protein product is CASSPLDRGLNTEAFF.

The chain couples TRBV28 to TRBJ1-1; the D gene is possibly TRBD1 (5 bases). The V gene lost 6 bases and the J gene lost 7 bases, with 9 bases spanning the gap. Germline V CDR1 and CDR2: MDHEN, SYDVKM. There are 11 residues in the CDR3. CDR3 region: CASSSRGEAFF. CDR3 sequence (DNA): TGTGCCAGCAGCAGTAGGGGTGAAGCTTTCTTT. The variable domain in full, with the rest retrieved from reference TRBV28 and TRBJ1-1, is DVKVTQSSRYLVKRTGEKVFLECVQDMDHENMFWYRQDPGLGLRLIYFSYDVKMKEKGDIPEGYSVSREKKERFSLILESASTNQTSMYLCASSSRGEAFFGQGTRLTVV.

The CDR3 region has the DNA TGTGCCAGCAGCTTAGGGAAGAACACTGAAGCTTTCTTT. It specifies CASSLGKNTEAFF. The chain recombines TRBV5-6 with TRBJ1-1, with D uncertain. Between the trimmed V and J ends, which lost 2 bases and 1 base, there was a span of 6 bases. The germline V gene encodes CDR1 SGHDT and CDR2 YYEEEE. CDR3 size: 13 residues.

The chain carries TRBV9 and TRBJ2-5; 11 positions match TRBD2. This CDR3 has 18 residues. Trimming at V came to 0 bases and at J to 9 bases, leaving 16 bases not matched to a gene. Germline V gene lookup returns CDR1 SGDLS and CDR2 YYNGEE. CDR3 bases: TGTGCCAGCAGCGTAGACCCCCACCCTAGCGGGGGGACCGTGGCCCAGTACTTC. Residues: CASSVDPHPSGGTVAQYF.

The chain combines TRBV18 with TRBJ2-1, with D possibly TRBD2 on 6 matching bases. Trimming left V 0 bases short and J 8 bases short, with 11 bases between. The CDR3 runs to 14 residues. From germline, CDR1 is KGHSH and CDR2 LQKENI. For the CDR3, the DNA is TGTGCCAGCTCACCACCCACGGGGGTCGATGAGCAGTTCTTC. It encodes CASSPPTGVDEQFF.

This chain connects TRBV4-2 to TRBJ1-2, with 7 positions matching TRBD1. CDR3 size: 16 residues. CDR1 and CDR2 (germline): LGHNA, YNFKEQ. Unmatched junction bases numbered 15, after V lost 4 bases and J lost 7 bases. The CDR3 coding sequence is TGTGCCAGCAGCCCCGGGACAGCCGCATTACTCGGTGGCTACACCTTC. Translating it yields CASSPGTAALLGGYTF.

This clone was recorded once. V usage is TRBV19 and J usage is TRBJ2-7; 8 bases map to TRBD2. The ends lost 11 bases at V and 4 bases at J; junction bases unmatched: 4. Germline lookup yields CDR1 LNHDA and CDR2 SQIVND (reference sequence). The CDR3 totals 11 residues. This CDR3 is CASREGYEQYF. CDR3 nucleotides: TGTGCCTCCCGGGAGGGTTACGAGCAGTACTTC.

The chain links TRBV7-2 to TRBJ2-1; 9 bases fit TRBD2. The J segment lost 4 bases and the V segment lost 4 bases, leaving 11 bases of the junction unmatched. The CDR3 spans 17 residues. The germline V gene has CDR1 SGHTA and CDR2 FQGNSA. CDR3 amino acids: CASSSLERGVEYNEQFF. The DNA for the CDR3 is TGTGCCAGCAGCTCGCTAGAGCGGGGGGTAGAATACAATGAGCAGTTCTTC.

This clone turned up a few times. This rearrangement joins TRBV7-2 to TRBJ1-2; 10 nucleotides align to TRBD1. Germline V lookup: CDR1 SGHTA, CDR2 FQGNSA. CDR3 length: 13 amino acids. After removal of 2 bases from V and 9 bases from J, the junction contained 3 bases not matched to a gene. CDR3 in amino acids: CASSLRDRGRYTF. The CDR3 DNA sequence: TGTGCCAGCAGCTTAAGGGACAGGGGTCGCTACACCTTC.

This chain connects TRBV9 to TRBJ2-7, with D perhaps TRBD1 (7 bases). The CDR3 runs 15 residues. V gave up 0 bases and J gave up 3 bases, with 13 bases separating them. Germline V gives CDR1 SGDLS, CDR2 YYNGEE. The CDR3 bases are TGTGCCAGCAGCGTAGGGCAGGGGGGTTTCTACGAGCAGTACTTC. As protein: CASSVGQGGFYEQYF.

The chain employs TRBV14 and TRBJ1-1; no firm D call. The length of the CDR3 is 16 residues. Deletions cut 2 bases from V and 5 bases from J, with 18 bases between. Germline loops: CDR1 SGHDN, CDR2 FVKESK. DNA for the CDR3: TGTGCCAGCAGCCAATCAGGACGGGGTTCGAGGACTGAAGCTTTCTTT. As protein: CASSQSGRGSRTEAFF. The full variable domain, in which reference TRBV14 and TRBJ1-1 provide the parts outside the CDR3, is EAGVTQFPSHSVIEKGQTVTLRCDPISGHDNLYWYRRVMGKEIKFLLHFVKESKQDESGMPNNRFLAERTGGTYSTLKVQPAELEDSGVYFCASSQSGRGSRTEAFFGQGTRLTVV.

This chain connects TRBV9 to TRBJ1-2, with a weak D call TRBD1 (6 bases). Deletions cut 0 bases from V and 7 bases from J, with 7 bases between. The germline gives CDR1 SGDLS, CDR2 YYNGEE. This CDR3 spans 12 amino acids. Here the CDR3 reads CASSVVGAGYTF. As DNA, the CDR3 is TGTGCCAGCAGCGTAGTGGGGGCTGGCTACACCTTC.

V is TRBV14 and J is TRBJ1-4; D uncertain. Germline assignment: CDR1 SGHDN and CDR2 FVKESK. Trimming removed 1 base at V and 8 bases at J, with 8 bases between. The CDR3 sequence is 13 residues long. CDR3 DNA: TGTGCCAGCAGCCAAGGGCTTTACGAAAAACTGTTTTTT. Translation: CASSQGLYEKLFF.